Following are 12 T cell receptor beta chains from one sample sequenced in a study of T cell responses to AZD1222 COVID-19 vaccine (dated by TCRdb to about 2021). The label giving this sample's time point can be read as: about 28 days (+/-7) after the second vaccine dose. The treatment or condition label, read with the paper, signifies: meningococcal conjugate vaccine given as trial control. To prepare the library, the immunoSEQ multiplex PCR assay was applied. TCRdb re-hosts the immuneACCESS table, in-frame sequences only. Its copies lack some clones; in the studies checked, an unresolved V gene accounts for under half of them, and the cause for the rest is not known. The sample yields fewer than 75,000 clones; about 93% were counted once. The biggest ten clones account for roughly 6.7% of the sample. The sequenced sample was peripheral blood, obtained 28 days after the second dose of the MenACWY control vaccine. The receptor source for this set is an adult who received the MenACWY meningococcal vaccine as a control.

The V gene is TRBV2, the J gene TRBJ1-1; D might be TRBD1 (6 bases). The CDR3 runs 14 residues. V was trimmed by 4 bases and J by 6 bases, leaving 15 bases between them. Germline V gives CDR1 SNHLY, CDR2 FYNNEI. In nucleotides, the CDR3 is TGTGCCAGCAGTGTGGGCCAGGGGCTCGCTGAAGCTTTCTTT. It encodes CASSVGQGLAEAFF.

The V gene is TRBV28, the J gene TRBJ1-3; D call uncertain. Per the germline V gene, CDR1 is MDHEN and CDR2 is SYDVKM. Trimming left V 6 bases short and J 4 bases short, with 10 bases between. CDR3 length: 13 amino acids. Here the CDR3 DNA reads TGTGCCAGCAGCCCCCCTACCGGAAACACCATATATTTT. Translation gives CASSPPTGNTIYF.

The chain uses TRBV30 and TRBJ2-4; D is undetermined. This CDR3 is built from 13 residues. Per the germline V gene, CDR1 is GTSNPN and CDR2 is SVGIG (reference sequence). V lost 4 bases and J 8 bases, leaving 15 bases between the germline ends. This chain's CDR3 is CAWTSGPPHIQYF. CDR3 nucleotides: TGTGCCTGGACATCGGGCCCGCCGCACATTCAGTACTTC.

The CDR3 sequence: CASSYRRILTGSDSYEQYF. The CDR3 coding sequence is TGTGCCAGCAGTTACCGCCGAATCTTGACAGGGAGCGACTCCTACGAGCAGTACTTC. The gene calls are TRBV2 and TRBJ2-7, with 7 bases that match TRBD1. Germline V lookup: CDR1 SNHLY, CDR2 FYNNEI. The CDR3 runs to 19 residues. The trim removed 5 bases at V and 0 bases at J, leaving 19 bases unmatched.

Sample share makes this clone medium-sized. The chain couples TRBV29-1 to TRBJ2-7; 8 positions agree with TRBD2. Trimming took 4 bases from V and 6 from J; bases not matched to a gene: 8. CDR1 and CDR2 from the germline V gene are SQVTM and ANQGSEA. The CDR3 covers 13 residues. CDR3 bases: TGCAGCGTTGGGGAGCGGGAGCATAGCGAGCAGTACTTC. This sequence encodes CSVGEREHSEQYF.

The rearrangement links TRBV29-1 to TRBJ1-6, with TRBD1 as a possible D gene (5 bases). Trimming removed 6 bases at V and 9 bases at J, with 15 bases between. CDR3 length equals 13 residues. Germline lookup yields CDR1 SQVTM and CDR2 ANQGSEA. This chain's CDR3 is CSVRDGWGSPLHF. The CDR3 DNA follows: TGCAGCGTCAGGGACGGGTGGGGTTCACCCCTCCACTTT.

This rearrangement joins TRBV10-3 to TRBJ1-5, with unresolved D. The germline CDR1 and CDR2 sequences are ENHRY and SYGVKD. V gave up 5 bases and J gave up 3 bases, with 8 bases separating them. CDR3 length equals 13 residues. The CDR3 protein is CAISTEVNQPQHF. CDR3 DNA: TGTGCCATCAGTACGGAGGTCAATCAGCCCCAGCATTTT.

This chain uses TRBV5-6 with TRBJ1-2; maybe TRBD1 (5 bases). The CDR3 extends over 15 amino acids. Germline CDR1 is SGHDT and CDR2 is YYEEEE. The V gene lost 7 bases and the J gene lost 8 bases, with 24 bases spanning the gap. CDR3 DNA sequence: TGTGCCAGCGCCCCCCAAGTCGGCCGGGGGGGAGGCTACACCTTC. Protein: CASAPQVGRGGGYTF.

The CDR3 DNA is TGTGCCAGCTCCGGACAGATGATGGAGTTCTTC. It is translated as CASSGQMMEFF. The chain couples TRBV28 to TRBJ2-1; tentative D call: TRBD1 (6 bases). V lost 8 bases and J lost 14, with 16 bases in between. The length of the CDR3 is 11 residues. Per the germline V gene, CDR1 is MDHEN and CDR2 is SYDVKM.

The chain combines TRBV11-2 with TRBJ1-6; unclear D gene. V lost 8 bases and J 10 bases, leaving 18 bases between the germline ends. Germline V gene data show CDR1 as SGHAT and CDR2 as FQNNGV. The CDR3 spans 14 residues. Here the CDR3 reads CASRQEAGESPLHF. For the CDR3, the DNA is TGTGCCAGCCGGCAGGAGGCAGGAGAGTCACCCCTCCACTTT.

The rearrangement uses TRBV7-2 and TRBJ1-6, with 7 nucleotides matching TRBD1. With 7 bases clipped from V and 8 bases from J, the junction kept 8 bases outside the gene matches. The CDR3 runs 14 residues. Germline loops: CDR1 SGHTA, CDR2 FQGNSA. DNA for the CDR3: TGTGCCAGCACCCCGGGACAGCTCTATTCACCCCTCCACTTT. It specifies CASTPGQLYSPLHF. The full variable domain, in which reference TRBV7-2 and TRBJ1-6 provide the parts outside the CDR3, is GAGVSQSPSNKVTEKGKDVELRCDPISGHTALYWYRQSLGQGLEFLIYFQGNSAPDKSGLPSDRFSAERTGGSVSTLTIQRTQQEDSAVYLCASTPGQLYSPLHFGNGTRLTVT.

V is TRBV5-1 and J is TRBJ2-2; 16 bases fit TRBD2. Unmatched junction bases numbered 4, after V lost 3 bases and J lost 5 bases. The CDR3 loop spans 17 amino acids. Germline V lookup: CDR1 SGHRS, CDR2 YFSETQ. CDR3 sequence (DNA): TGCGCCAGCAGCTGGGGACTAGCGGGAGGGAGTACCGGGGAGCTGTTTTTT. It yields the protein CASSWGLAGGSTGELFF.